This TCR beta chain was profiled in a study of T cells in Graves' hyperthyroidism and ophthalmopathy. About the study: It was at initial diagnosis, before any treatment, that peripheral blood was collected.

Study-level points and caveats: Most expanded thyroid clonotypes above 0.001 recurred in blood. A 13 V-J signature model discriminated ophthalmopathy versus stable hyperthyroidism.

Calling Graves' hyperthyroidism stable meant ophthalmopathy did not progress within 18 months. This clonotype was counted at least ten times. The target antigen is unknown. CDR1 and CDR2 from the germline V gene are SGHRS and YFSETQ. CDR3 length equals 15 residues. Trimming pared 2 bases from V and 6 bases from J, leaving 16 bases between. The TCR beta CDR3 regions underwent amplification using RNA transcripts as the source. The HTBI set primed first-round TCR CDR3 RT-PCR. From the multiplex PCR reads, TCRdb called clonotypes with MiXCR, one entry per CDR3 protein. This table holds a few hundred thousand distinct CDR3 sequences, roughly 18% found once.

Sequencing input: blood. This receptor was taken from a man aged 40-49 years with Graves' hyperthyroidism. The chain links TRBV5-1 to TRBJ2-3, with a weak D call TRBD1 (7 bases). CDR3 DNA sequence: TGCGCCAGCAGCTTCGGAGGGGGCCCCATGGATACGCAGTATTTT. Translating it yields CASSFGGGPMDTQYF.